A single sample gave rise to the 8 T cell receptor beta chains below, sequenced in a study of T-cell memory formation after mild COVID-19. TCRdb re-called the 5' RACE reads through MiXCR, storing one row per CDR3 protein. In the table there are 470,000 or so distinct CDR3 sequences, around 20% of which are singletons. The source material was PBMCs or a T cell subset sorted from them (not recorded which). These receptors were collected from an adult woman who had mild COVID-19 (a few samples of this study predate the infection). Cell type and time point are not known.

There are many counts of this clonotype. This rearrangement joins TRBV5-1 to TRBJ2-1, with 8 bases fitting TRBD2. The CDR3 extends over 13 amino acids. Germline V gene sequence: CDR1 SGHRS, CDR2 YFSETQ. V gave up 3 bases and J gave up 10 bases; unmatched junction bases: 6. CDR3 sequence (DNA): TGCGCCAGCAGCTCAGCGGGAGTCGGAGAGCAGTTCTTC. Its protein product is CASSSAGVGEQFF. The full variable domain, with the rest looked up from reference TRBV5-1 and TRBJ2-1, is KAGVTQTPRYLIKTRGQQVTLSCSPISGHRSVSWYQQTPGQGLQFLFEYFSETQRNKGNFPGRFSGRQFSNSRSEMNVSTLELGDSALYLCASSSAGVGEQFFGPGTRLTVL.

The chain links TRBV12-3 or TRBV12-4 to TRBJ2-3, with D tentatively TRBD2 (5 bases). This CDR3 spans 14 amino acids. V lost 3 bases and J 5 bases, leaving 12 bases between the germline ends. The CDR3 coding sequence is TGTGCCAGCAGTTTGGACTCCACCCGAGATACGCAGTATTTT. It encodes CASSLDSTRDTQYF.

J is TRBJ2-1 and V is TRBV30, with D possibly matching TRBD1 (5 bases). V shed 3 bases and J shed 0 bases, with 12 bases lying between them. Looked up from germline, CDR1 is GTSNPN and CDR2 is SVGIG (reference sequence). This CDR3 is built from 15 residues. CDR3 amino acids: CAWRAQGSSYNEQFF. The CDR3 nucleotides are TGTGCCTGGAGGGCCCAGGGAAGCTCCTACAATGAGCAGTTCTTC.

Only a few counts were recorded for this clonotype. The rearrangement links TRBV4-1 to TRBJ1-5; 9 nucleotides line up with TRBD1. Trimming removed 6 bases from V and 6 bases from J; junction bases left unmatched: 6. CDR1 and CDR2 from the germline V gene are MGHRA and YSYEKL. The CDR3 runs 14 residues. The CDR3 is CASSDTGGGQPQHF. The CDR3 nucleotides are TGCGCCAGCAGTGATACAGGGGGCGGTCAGCCCCAGCATTTT.

The chain is built from TRBV4-1 and TRBJ1-1; D ambiguous. V gave up 3 bases and J gave up 1 base, with 3 bases separating them. Germline V gene lookup returns CDR1 MGHRA and CDR2 YSYEKL. CDR3 length equals 12 residues. CDR3 sequence: CASSQENTEAFF. Here the CDR3 DNA reads TGCGCCAGCAGCCAGGAGAACACTGAAGCTTTCTTT.

The V gene is TRBV7-8, the J gene TRBJ1-4, with 8 bases identical to TRBD1. V dropped 6 bases and J dropped 8; count of bases not matched to a gene: 5. Germline lookup yields CDR1 SGHVS and CDR2 FQNEAQ. This CDR3 contains 13 residues. CDR3 nucleotide sequence: TGTGCCAGCAGGAGGGACAGGACAGAAAAACTGTTTTTT. Amino acid sequence: CASRRDRTEKLFF. Together with reference TRBV7-8 and TRBJ1-4, the CDR3 gives the full variable domain: GAGVSQSPRYKVAKRGQDVALRCDPISGHVSLFWYQQALGQGPEFLTYFQNEAQLDKSGLPSDRFFAERPEGSVSTLKIQRTQQEDSAVYLCASRRDRTEKLFFGSGTQLSVL.

This clonotype was seen more than once but under ten times. The chain employs TRBV5-4 and TRBJ2-1; no reliable D call. The CDR3 spans 15 residues. Germline V gene data show CDR1 as SGHNT and CDR2 as YYREEE (reference sequence). Trimming removed 0 bases from V and 4 bases from J, with 11 bases in between. The CDR3 region is CASSLERDGYNEQFF. CDR3 in DNA: TGTGCCAGCAGCTTGGAAAGAGACGGATACAATGAGCAGTTCTTC.

This clonotype was found a few times. The J gene is TRBJ2-7, the V gene TRBV2, with D maybe TRBD1 (6 bases). Trimming stripped 6 bases from V and 7 bases from J, with 22 bases between. The CDR3 is 15 amino acids. Germline V gene sequence: CDR1 SNHLY, CDR2 FYNNEI. CDR3 loop: CASSPRGQGIEEQYF. CDR3 DNA: TGTGCCAGCAGCCCTCGAGGGCAGGGGATAGAAGAGCAGTACTTC.